This TCR beta chain emerged from a study of cytomegalovirus exposure and HLA in healthy donors. Study-level information: An early release of data contained about 85 million unique TCRs, which came from HLA-typed donors. Study findings and constraints: It was taken for granted in presence/absence analyses that sequencing depth across donors was roughly uniform. In a later analysis, CMV-associated beta chains were mostly HLA-associated, it appeared. Common viral pathogens seemed, in a later analysis, to connect with several of the most significant clusters.

CDR1 is KGHSH, CDR2 LQKENI, per germline. The CDR3 length is 14 residues. Losses at the gene ends were 2 bases for V and 7 bases for J; bases not matched to a gene: 5. Remarks on this clone: Its antigen is still unknown.

The PCR used 60 Vbeta and 13 Jbeta primers. The protocol was immunoSEQ multiplex PCR, while the TCRdb copy is restricted to in-frame clones and leaves out a portion. The sample contains around 150,000 clones, 80% to 90% of which appear only once. V usage is TRBV18 and J usage is TRBJ1-2; 9 bases line up with TRBD1. The sequence came from a woman aged 25-40 years in good health and CMV-seropositive. Source material: PBMCs. The CDR3 loop reads CASSPATGGSGYTF. CDR3 nucleotides: TGTGCCAGCTCACCAGCGACAGGGGGATCTGGCTACACCTTC.